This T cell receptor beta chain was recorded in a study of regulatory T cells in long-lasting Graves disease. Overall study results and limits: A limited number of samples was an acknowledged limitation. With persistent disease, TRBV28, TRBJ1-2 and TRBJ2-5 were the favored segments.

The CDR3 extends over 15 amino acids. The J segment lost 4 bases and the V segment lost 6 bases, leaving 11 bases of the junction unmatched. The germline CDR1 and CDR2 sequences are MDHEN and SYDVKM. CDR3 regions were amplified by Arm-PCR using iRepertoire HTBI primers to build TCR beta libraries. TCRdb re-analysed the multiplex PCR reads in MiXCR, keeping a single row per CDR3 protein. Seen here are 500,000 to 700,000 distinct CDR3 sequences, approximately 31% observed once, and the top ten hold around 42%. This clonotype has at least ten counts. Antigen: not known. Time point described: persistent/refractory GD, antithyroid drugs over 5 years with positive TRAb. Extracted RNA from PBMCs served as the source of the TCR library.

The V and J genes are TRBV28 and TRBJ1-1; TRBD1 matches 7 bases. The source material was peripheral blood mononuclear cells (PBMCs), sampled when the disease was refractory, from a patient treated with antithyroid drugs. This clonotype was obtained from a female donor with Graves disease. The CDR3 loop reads CASSSTVQGRTEAFF. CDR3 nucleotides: TGTGCCAGCAGCTCTACGGTACAGGGGCGCACTGAAGCTTTCTTT. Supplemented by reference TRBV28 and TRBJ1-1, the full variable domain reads DVKVTQSSRYLVKRTGEKVFLECVQDMDHENMFWYRQDPGLGLRLIYFSYDVKMKEKGDIPEGYSVSREKKERFSLILESASTNQTSMYLCASSSTVQGRTEAFFGQGTRLTVV.